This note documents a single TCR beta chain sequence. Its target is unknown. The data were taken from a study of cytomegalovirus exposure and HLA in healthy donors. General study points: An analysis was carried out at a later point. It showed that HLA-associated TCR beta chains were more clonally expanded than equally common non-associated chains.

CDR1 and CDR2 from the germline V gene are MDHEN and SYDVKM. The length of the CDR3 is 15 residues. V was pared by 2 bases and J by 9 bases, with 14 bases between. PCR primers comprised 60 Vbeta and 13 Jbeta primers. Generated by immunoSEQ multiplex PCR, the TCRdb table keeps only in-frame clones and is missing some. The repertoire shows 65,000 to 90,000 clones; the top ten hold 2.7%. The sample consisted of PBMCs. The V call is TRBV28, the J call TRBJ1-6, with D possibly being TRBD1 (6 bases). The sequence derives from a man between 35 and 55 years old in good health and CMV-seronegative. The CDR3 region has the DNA TGTGCCAGCAGTTTAACTACAGGGCAAAGTTCACCCCTCCACTTT. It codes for CASSLTTGQSSPLHF. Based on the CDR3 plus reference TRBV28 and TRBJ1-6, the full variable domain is DVKVTQSSRYLVKRTGEKVFLECVQDMDHENMFWYRQDPGLGLRLIYFSYDVKMKEKGDIPEGYSVSREKKERFSLILESASTNQTSMYLCASSLTTGQSSPLHFGNGTRLTVT.